Sequencing of this T cell receptor beta chain was carried out in a study of cytomegalovirus exposure and HLA in healthy donors. Whole-study findings and limits: When a later analysis compared HLA-associated TCR beta chains with equally common others, the HLA-associated chains turned out to be more clonally expanded and to have lower generation probabilities. Roughly uniform depth of sequencing across donors was assumed in presence/absence analyses.

In regard to this clone: Its target is not known. At the DNA level, this CDR3 is encoded by other sequences in the same sample as well.

This CDR3 spans 16 amino acids. Germline values: CDR1 SGHRS, CDR2 YFSETQ. The trim removed 1 base at V and 4 bases at J, leaving 7 bases unmatched. 60 Vbeta and 13 Jbeta primers were used in PCR. Produced via immunoSEQ multiplex PCR; TCRdb's table is partial and in-frame only. Recorded for this sample: 100,000 to 150,000 clones. Material: PBMCs. V and J are TRBV5-1 and TRBJ2-2; TRBD1 matches at 7 bases. The sequence was collected from a middle-aged woman in good health and CMV-seropositive. The CDR3 sequence: CASSLTGERGTGELFF. In DNA, the CDR3 is TGCGCCAGCAGCTTGACAGGGGAAAGGGGCACCGGGGAGCTGTTTTTT.